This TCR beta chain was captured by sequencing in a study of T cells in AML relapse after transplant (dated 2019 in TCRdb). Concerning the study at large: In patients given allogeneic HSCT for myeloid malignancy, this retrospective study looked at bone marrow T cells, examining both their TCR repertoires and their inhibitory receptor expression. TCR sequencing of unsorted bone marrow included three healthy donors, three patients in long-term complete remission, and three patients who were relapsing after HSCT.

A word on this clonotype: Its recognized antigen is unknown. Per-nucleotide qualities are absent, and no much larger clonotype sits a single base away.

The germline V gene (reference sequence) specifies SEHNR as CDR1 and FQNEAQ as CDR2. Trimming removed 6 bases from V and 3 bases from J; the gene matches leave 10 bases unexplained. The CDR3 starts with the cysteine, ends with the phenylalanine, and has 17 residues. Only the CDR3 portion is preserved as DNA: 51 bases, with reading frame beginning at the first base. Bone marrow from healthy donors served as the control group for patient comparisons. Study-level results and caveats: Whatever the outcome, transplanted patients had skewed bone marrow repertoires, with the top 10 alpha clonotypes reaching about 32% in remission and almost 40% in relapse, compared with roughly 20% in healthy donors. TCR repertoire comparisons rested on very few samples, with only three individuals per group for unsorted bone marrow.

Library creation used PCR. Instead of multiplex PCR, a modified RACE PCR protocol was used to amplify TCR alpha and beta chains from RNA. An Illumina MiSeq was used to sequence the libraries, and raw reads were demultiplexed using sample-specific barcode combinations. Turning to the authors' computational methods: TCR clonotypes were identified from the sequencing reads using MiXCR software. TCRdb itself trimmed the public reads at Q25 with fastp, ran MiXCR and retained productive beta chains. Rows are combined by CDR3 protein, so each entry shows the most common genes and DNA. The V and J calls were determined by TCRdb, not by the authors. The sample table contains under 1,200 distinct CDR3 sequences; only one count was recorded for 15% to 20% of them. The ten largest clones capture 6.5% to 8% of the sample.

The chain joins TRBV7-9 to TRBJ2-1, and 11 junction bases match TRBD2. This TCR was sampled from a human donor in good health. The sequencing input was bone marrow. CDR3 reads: CASSAPGGLAGYNEQFF. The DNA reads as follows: TGTGCCAGCAGTGCTCCAGGAGGACTAGCGGGCTACAATGAGCAGTTCTTC.